The 27 T cell receptor beta chains in this list originate from one sample, sequenced in a study of cytomegalovirus exposure and HLA in healthy donors. PCR involved 60 Vbeta and 13 Jbeta primers. Sequenced by immunoSEQ multiplex PCR; TCRdb stores in-frame clones only, minus some. Of roughly 170,000 clones in the sample, less than 85% were seen once. The specimen was PBMCs. The receptors were gathered from a man aged 18 to 29 in good health and CMV-seronegative.

The gene calls are TRBV4-2 and TRBJ2-7; D remains ambiguous. Trimming removed 0 bases from V and 2 bases from J, with 11 bases in between. This CDR3 is 15 amino acids long. Germline CDR1 and CDR2: LGHNA and YNFKEQ. CDR3 in amino acids: CASSQDVRQTYEQYF. Written as DNA, the CDR3 is TGTGCCAGCAGCCAAGACGTTAGACAAACCTACGAGCAGTACTTC.

The rearrangement joins TRBV10-2 to TRBJ2-5; 9 bases agree with TRBD1. CDR3 length: 18 residues. The trim removed 8 bases at V and 3 bases at J, leaving 19 bases unmatched. Germline-derived CDR1 and CDR2 are WSHSY and SAAADI. The CDR3 nucleotides read TGCGCCAGCTGCAGAAGACAGGGGGATTTGTCCTTGGAAGAGACCCAGTACTTC. Protein sequence: CASCRRQGDLSLEETQYF.

The chain employs TRBV2 and TRBJ1-6; 7 nucleotides align to TRBD1. There are 16 residues in the CDR3. V trimming: 4 bases; J trimming: 9 bases; junction bases outside the gene matches: 12. Germline CDR1 SNHLY, CDR2 FYNNEI. The CDR3 bases are TGTGCCAGCAGTGTCATAATGACAGGGAGTGGTTCACCCCTCCACTTT. Residues: CASSVIMTGSGSPLHF.

V gene TRBV9 combines with J gene TRBJ2-2; 9 positions match TRBD2. Trimming cost V 4 bases and J 1 base; bases outside gene matches: 8. This CDR3 has 17 amino acids. The germline gives CDR1 SGDLS, CDR2 YYNGEE. Here the CDR3 reads CASSPRTSVGNTGELFF. As DNA, the CDR3 is TGTGCCAGCAGCCCCCGGACTAGCGTGGGGAACACCGGGGAGCTGTTTTTT.

The CDR3 DNA follows: TGCGCCAGCAGCTTGGCCGGGAATTCCTACGAGCAGTACTTC. Protein product: CASSLAGNSYEQYF. The V gene is TRBV5-1, the J gene TRBJ2-7, with TRBD2 as a possible D gene (5 bases). V was cut by 0 bases and J by 1 base, with 8 bases left in between. Per germline, CDR1 SGHRS and CDR2 YFSETQ. This CDR3 has 14 residues.

The chain recombines TRBV28 with TRBJ1-1, with 7 bases matching TRBD1. J was trimmed by 0 bases and V by 6 bases; bases with no gene match: 7. In germline, CDR1 is MDHEN, CDR2 SYDVKM. This CDR3 is built from 15 residues. The CDR3 region has the DNA TGTGCCAGCAGCTCTACAGGGGATATGAACACTGAAGCTTTCTTT. Encoded protein: CASSSTGDMNTEAFF.

The gene calls are TRBV7-9 and TRBJ1-1, with D tentatively TRBD1 (5 bases). V gave up 6 bases and J gave up 7 bases, with 21 bases separating them. The germline V gene has CDR1 SEHNR and CDR2 FQNEAQ (reference sequence). This CDR3 is 15 amino acids long. The CDR3 DNA reads TGTGCCAGCAGTCCACGAACAGGAGCCGGGGGTGAAGCTTTCTTT. Translated: CASSPRTGAGGEAFF.

This rearrangement joins TRBV5-4 to TRBJ2-5, with TRBD1 identical over 7 bases. This CDR3 has 15 residues. CDR1 and CDR2 from the germline V gene are SGHNT and YYREEE (reference sequence). V trimming: 3 bases; J trimming: 4 bases; junction bases outside the gene matches: 9. CDR3 loop: CASSSSGGGGETQYF. CDR3 in DNA: TGTGCCAGCAGCTCTTCAGGGGGTGGAGGAGAGACCCAGTACTTC.

This chain connects TRBV2 to TRBJ2-2, with 9 bases matching TRBD1. This CDR3 has 14 amino acids. V shed 6 bases and J 6 bases; nucleotides not matched to a gene: 5. From germline, CDR1 is SNHLY and CDR2 FYNNEI. The DNA of the CDR3 is TGTGCCAGCAGGGGACAGGGTTTCGCCGGGGAGCTGTTTTTT. Translated, it gives CASRGQGFAGELFF.

The chain has TRBV19 and TRBJ1-3; D possibly corresponds to TRBD1 (6 bases). Germline V gives CDR1 LNHDA, CDR2 SQIVND (reference sequence). The CDR3 spans 15 residues. The V end was cut by 6 bases, the J end by 1 base, with 13 bases between. CDR3 sequence reads: CASSSTGSSGNTIYF. CDR3 sequence (DNA): TGTGCCAGTAGCTCTACAGGGTCTTCTGGAAACACCATATATTTT.

V is TRBV18 and J is TRBJ2-7, with D possibly TRBD2 on 6 matching bases. Germline CDR1 reads KGHSH; CDR2 reads LQKENI. This CDR3 is 16 amino acids long. The ends were cut back, 3 bases at V and 3 bases at J, with 18 bases in the middle. The CDR3 coding sequence is TGTGCCAGCTCACCCGGGAGAACCGGGACGATCTACGAGCAGTACTTC. Its translation is CASSPGRTGTIYEQYF.

The chain combines TRBV11-2 with TRBJ2-1; maybe TRBD1 (5 bases). Trimming shortened V by 3 bases and J by 7 bases, and 13 bases separated the two germline ends. The germline gives CDR1 SGHAT, CDR2 FQNNGV. The CDR3 is 14 amino acids. The CDR3: CASSLQAGYNEQFF. In DNA, the CDR3 is TGTGCCAGCAGCTTGCAGGCAGGGTATAATGAGCAGTTCTTC.

The chain combines TRBV28 with TRBJ1-4, with 9 bases that match TRBD1. Germline-derived CDR1 and CDR2 are MDHEN and SYDVKM. Trimming at V came to 1 base and at J to 6 bases, leaving 3 bases not matched to a gene. The CDR3 extends over 15 amino acids. CDR3 residues: CASSLSGQGDEKLFF. The CDR3 nucleotides read TGTGCCAGCAGTTTATCGGGACAGGGAGATGAAAAACTGTTTTTT.

The rearrangement links TRBV15 to TRBJ1-2; unclear D gene. Germline loops: CDR1 LNHNV, CDR2 YYDKDF (reference sequence). Trimming removed 5 bases from V and 12 bases from J, with 16 bases in between. The CDR3 length is 12 residues. The CDR3 protein is CATSEAGFGHTF. For the CDR3, the DNA is TGTGCCACCAGCGAGGCGGGTTTCGGCCACACCTTC.

V is TRBV13 and J is TRBJ1-2, with 9 bases matching TRBD1. Losses at the gene ends were 4 bases for V and 3 bases for J; bases not matched to a gene: 9. Germline assignment: CDR1 PRHDT and CDR2 FYEKMQ (reference sequence). The CDR3 runs to 16 residues. The CDR3 nucleotides are TGTGCCAGCAGCTCCCTTAAGACAGGGGGATACTATGGCTACACCTTC. Residues: CASSSLKTGGYYGYTF.

Concerning this clone: The junction does not match germline at one end; this may be a read error. The chain carries TRBV6-1 and TRBJ2-1; possibly TRBD2 for D (5 bases). The CDR3 is 15 amino acids. Germline loops: CDR1 MNHNS, CDR2 SASEGT. The CDR3 loop reads CASREDYFSYNEQFF. The CDR3 nucleotides are TGTGCCAGCAGAGAAGACTACTTCTCCTACAATGAGCAGTTCTTC.

CDR3 bases: TGTGCCAGCAGTGATCTGGACAGGGAAGAGTACTTC. Translated, it gives CASSDLDREEYF. The chain joins TRBV6-1 to TRBJ2-7; 8 positions agree with TRBD1. There are 12 residues in the CDR3. CDR1 and CDR2 (germline): MNHNS, SASEGT. V shed 3 bases, J shed 11 bases, and the junction held 6 bases outside the gene matches.

This clone was seen once. J is TRBJ2-7 and V is TRBV27, with 10 bases matching TRBD1. The CDR3 runs 15 residues. Trimming took 5 bases from V and 4 from J; bases not matched to a gene: 8. From germline, CDR1 is MNHEY and CDR2 SMNVEV (reference sequence). The CDR3 loop reads CASSLSRQGAYEQYF. In nucleotides, the CDR3 is TGTGCCAGCAGTCTTTCTAGACAGGGGGCTTACGAGCAGTACTTC.

This chain connects TRBV5-1 to TRBJ2-3, with D possibly TRBD2 on 6 matching bases. Germline assignment: CDR1 SGHRS and CDR2 YFSETQ. This CDR3 region has 14 residues. V lost 0 bases and J 2 bases, leaving 7 bases between the germline ends. CDR3 sequence: CASSLGDFTDTQYF. CDR3 in DNA: TGCGCCAGCAGCTTGGGGGACTTCACAGATACGCAGTATTTT.

J is TRBJ1-1 and V is TRBV28; 7 nucleotides match TRBD1. Germline CDR1 is MDHEN and CDR2 is SYDVKM. V lost 3 bases and J lost 8; bases outside the gene matches: 6. The CDR3 is 13 amino acids. CDR3 nucleotides: TGTGCCAGCAGTTTCCCATGGACAGGAGAAGCTTTCTTT. It is translated as CASSFPWTGEAFF.

V usage is TRBV6-6 and J usage is TRBJ2-7; D unresolved. Trimming left V 6 bases short and J 3 bases short, with 18 bases between. Germline V gives CDR1 MNHNY, CDR2 SVGAGI (reference sequence). The CDR3 is 15 residues long. The CDR3 loop reads CASRHALVTDYEQYF. The CDR3 region has the DNA TGTGCCAGCAGACACGCCCTGGTCACAGACTACGAGCAGTACTTC.

The CDR3 spells CASSEYSPLGVGTQYF. The CDR3 DNA is TGTGCCAGCAGTGAATATTCCCCCTTGGGCGTCGGGACCCAGTACTTC. The chain is built from TRBV25-1 and TRBJ2-5; D remains unclear. Germline V gene data show CDR1 as MGHDK and CDR2 as SYGVNS. The CDR3 has 16 amino acids. Between the trimmed V and J ends, which lost 0 bases and 7 bases, there was a span of 18 bases.

The chain has TRBV5-4 and TRBJ2-7; 12 bases are shared with TRBD2. The CDR3 has 18 amino acids. Germline V gives CDR1 SGHNT, CDR2 YYREEE (reference sequence). The ends lost 4 bases at V and 0 bases at J; junction bases unmatched: 11. CDR3 DNA: TGTGCCAGCAGCCAAGGACTAGCGGGGATAACCAGCTCCTACGAGCAGTACTTC. It specifies CASSQGLAGITSSYEQYF.

The chain couples TRBV11-2 to TRBJ1-4; tentatively, D is TRBD1 (5 bases). Trimming took 5 bases from V and 7 from J, leaving 14 bases between them. CDR1 is SGHAT, CDR2 FQNNGV, per germline. CDR3 length: 14 amino acids. The CDR3 loop is CASSRPGKGEKLFF. The DNA for the CDR3 is TGTGCCAGCAGCCGTCCAGGGAAAGGTGAAAAACTGTTTTTT.

V usage is TRBV29-1 and J usage is TRBJ2-3, with D possibly being TRBD2 (6 bases). The CDR3 is made up of 13 amino acids. V lost 6 bases, J lost 2 bases, and 12 bases lay in between. Germline CDR1 and CDR2: SQVTM and ANQGSEA. The CDR3 protein is CSVRDFLTDTQYF. The CDR3 DNA reads as TGCAGCGTGCGGGACTTTCTCACAGATACGCAGTATTTT.

This clone was recorded once. The chain is built from TRBV5-1 and TRBJ1-2, with a tentative D call TRBD1 (6 bases). The germline CDR1 and CDR2 sequences are SGHRS and YFSETQ. Trimming removed 0 bases from V and 2 bases from J, with 8 bases in between. This CDR3 comprises 14 residues. The CDR3 sequence is CASSLGQENYGYTF. In DNA form, the CDR3 reads TGCGCCAGCAGCTTGGGACAGGAGAACTATGGCTACACCTTC.

This clone was counted only a few times. The chain couples TRBV6-5 to TRBJ2-7, with 10 bases that match TRBD1. V gave up 5 bases and J gave up 4 bases; unmatched junction bases: 8. CDR3 size: 15 residues. Germline V gene sequence: CDR1 MNHEY, CDR2 SVGAGI. Here the CDR3 reads CASSPAGTGVYEQYF. The CDR3 nucleotides read TGTGCCAGCAGTCCCGCCGGGACAGGGGTATACGAGCAGTACTTC.